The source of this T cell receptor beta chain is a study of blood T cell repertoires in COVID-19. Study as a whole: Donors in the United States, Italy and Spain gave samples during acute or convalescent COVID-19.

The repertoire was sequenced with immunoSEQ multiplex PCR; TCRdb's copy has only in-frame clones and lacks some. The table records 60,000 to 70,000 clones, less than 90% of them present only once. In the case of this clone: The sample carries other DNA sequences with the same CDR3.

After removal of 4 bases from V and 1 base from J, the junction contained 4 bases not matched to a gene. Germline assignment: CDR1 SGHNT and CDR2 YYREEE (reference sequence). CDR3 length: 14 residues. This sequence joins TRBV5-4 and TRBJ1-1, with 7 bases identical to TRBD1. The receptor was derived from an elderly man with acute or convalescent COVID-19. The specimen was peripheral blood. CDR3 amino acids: CASSRTGENTEAFF. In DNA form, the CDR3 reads TGTGCCAGCAGCCGGACAGGAGAGAACACTGAAGCTTTCTTT.